This TCR beta chain was sequenced during a study of T-cell reconstitution after alpha-beta-depleted transplantation in children. Per the germline V gene, CDR1 is MNHEY and CDR2 is SMNVEV (reference sequence). This CDR3 spans 15 amino acids. V lost 2 bases and J 4 bases, leaving 12 bases between the germline ends. For TCRbeta, the library was prepared with unique molecular identifiers. TCRdb reanalysed the PCR reads using MiXCR and keeps one entry per CDR3 protein. The sample has 300,000 to 400,000 distinct CDR3 sequences, less than 15% seen once. Source: PBMCs, taken from the stem cell graft. The sequence was obtained from a human donor who donated a stem cell graft to a child with Fanconi anemia. This rearrangement joins TRBV27 to TRBJ1-5, with D perhaps TRBD1 (6 bases). This CDR3 reads CASSLGRGINQPQHF. The CDR3 DNA follows: TGTGCCAGCAGTTTAGGCAGGGGAATAAATCAGCCCCAGCATTTT.